This TCR beta chain appears in the sequencing data of a study of cytomegalovirus exposure and HLA in healthy donors. The data were produced by immunoSEQ multiplex PCR, yet TCRdb's version contains in-frame clones alone and is incomplete. Found here are 150,000 to 180,000 clones, roughly 90% of them singletons; the top ten hold about a fifth. Germline CDR1 and CDR2: SGHTA and FQGNSA. This CDR3 comprises 13 residues. Trimming left V 3 bases short and J 6 bases short, with 12 bases between. The sequence was obtained from a man between 18 and 35 years old in good health and CMV-seropositive. This rearrangement joins TRBV7-2 to TRBJ2-7, with D uncertain. Material: PBMCs. The CDR3 DNA is TGTGCCAGCAGCTTGCCCTACTCTTCCGAGCAGTACTTC. It encodes CASSLPYSSEQYF.